The present TCR beta chain was sequenced within a study of blood T cell repertoires in COVID-19. Some clones are missing from TCRdb's copy, which holds only in-frame ones; the method was immunoSEQ multiplex PCR. Here the sample spans about 160,000 clones, 85% being singletons. The ends lost 0 bases at V and 4 bases at J; junction bases unmatched: 3. Germline V gives CDR1 MNHEY, CDR2 SVGAGI. This CDR3 is built from 15 residues. This clonotype originated in a human donor with acute or convalescent COVID-19. The donor label of this sample is uncertain. Specimen: peripheral blood. The chain links TRBV6-5 to TRBJ1-2; TRBD1 matches 9 bases. CDR3 coding DNA: TGTGCCAGCAGTTACTCAGGGACAGGGCGCTATGGCTACACCTTC. Translated: CASSYSGTGRYGYTF.